A selection of T cell receptor beta chains follows, all from one sample in a study of T cell responses to AZD1222 COVID-19 vaccine. This table comes from immunoSEQ multiplex PCR, and its TCRdb copy is limited to in-frame clones, with some not included. The sample gives approximately 67,000 clones, roughly 85% of which show up once; about 2.7% is in the top ten. Sequencing was performed on peripheral blood, taken on day 0 of AZD1222 vaccination. The source is an adult in good health. Each CDR3 is given with its conserved first and last residue. D genes are given only for firm matches. Clone sizes are given selectively: once, few, many, or a class where the clone is expanded.

J: TRBJ2-5
size: .
V: TRBV9
D: TRBD2
CDR3: CASSAGTSGGLFQETQYF
DNA: TGTGCCAGCAGCGCCGGGACTAGCGGGGGGCTTTTCCAAGAGACCCAGTACTTC

J: TRBJ1-2
size: .
V: TRBV6-5
D: .
CDR3: CASFKGPGNYGYTF
DNA: TGTGCCAGCTTTAAAGGTCCGGGAAACTATGGCTACACCTTC

J: TRBJ2-7
size: .
V: TRBV30
D: .
CDR3: CAWGRGEAYEQYF
DNA: TGTGCCTGGGGGAGAGGGGAGGCCTACGAGCAGTACTTC

J: TRBJ2-7
size: .
V: TRBV5-4
D: .
CDR3: CASSLDPGAFYEQYF
DNA: TGTGCCAGCAGCTTGGACCCAGGGGCCTTCTACGAGCAGTACTTC

J: TRBJ1-4
size: .
V: TRBV27
D: TRBD1
CDR3: CASRTHGQVDEKLFF
DNA: TGTGCCAGCAGGACTCATGGACAGGTTGATGAAAAACTGTTTTTT

J: TRBJ2-7
size: .
V: TRBV6-5
D: TRBD1
CDR3: CASRTTGRYEQYF
DNA: TGTGCCAGCCGGACGACAGGGAGATACGAGCAGTACTTC

J: TRBJ1-2
size: .
V: TRBV28
D: TRBD1
CDR3: CASSRQGGLHGYTF
DNA: TGTGCCAGCAGCCGGCAGGGGGGGCTCCATGGCTACACCTTC

J: TRBJ1-5
size: once
V: TRBV29-1
D: .
CDR3: CSVGDGSNQPQHF
DNA: TGCAGCGTTGGGGACGGGAGCAATCAGCCCCAGCATTTT

J: TRBJ1-6
size: .
V: TRBV5-1
D: .
CDR3: CASSLEGSYNSPLHF
DNA: TGCGCCAGCAGCTTGGAGGGGAGCTATAATTCACCCCTCCACTTT

J: TRBJ2-7
size: .
V: TRBV7-2
D: TRBD1
CDR3: CASSKDRSSSYEQYF
DNA: TGTGCCAGCAGCAAGGACAGGTCCTCCTCCTACGAACAGTACTTC

J: TRBJ2-7
size: .
V: TRBV18
D: TRBD2
CDR3: CASSPSTSGRGEQYF
DNA: TGTGCCAGCTCCCCGTCGACTAGCGGGAGGGGTGAGCAGTACTTC

J: TRBJ1-4
size: few
V: TRBV10-3
D: .
CDR3: CAISTNEKLFF
DNA: TGTGCCATCAGCACAAATGAAAAACTGTTTTTT

J: TRBJ1-4
size: .
V: TRBV19
D: .
CDR3: CASMSGHGNEKLFF
DNA: TGTGCCAGTATGTCGGGCCATGGTAATGAAAAACTGTTTTTT

J: TRBJ1-4
size: .
V: TRBV5-4
D: TRBD1
CDR3: CASSTGQELTTNEKLFF
DNA: TGTGCCAGCAGCACGGGACAGGAGCTAACAACTAATGAAAAACTGTTTTTT

J: TRBJ1-1
size: .
V: TRBV18
D: .
CDR3: CASSPSGNTEAFF
DNA: TGTGCCAGCTCACCCTCAGGGAACACTGAAGCTTTCTTT

J: TRBJ1-2
size: few
V: TRBV28
D: .
CDR3: CASSLTGYRIQGYTF
DNA: TGTGCCAGCAGTTTAACCGGATATCGAATACAGGGCTACACCTTC

J: TRBJ2-5
size: .
V: TRBV2
D: TRBD1
CDR3: CASSRGQGETQYF
DNA: TGTGCCAGCAGCCGGGGACAGGGAGAGACCCAGTACTTC

J: TRBJ1-3
size: .
V: TRBV25-1
D: .
CDR3: CASSALPSSGNTIYF
DNA: TGTGCCAGCAGTGCCCTCCCGAGCTCTGGAAACACCATATATTTT

J: TRBJ2-7
size: .
V: TRBV4-3
D: TRBD2
CDR3: CASSPQAGTSGNYEQYF
DNA: TGCGCCAGCAGCCCCCAAGCCGGGACTAGCGGGAACTACGAGCAGTACTTC

J: TRBJ2-7
size: once
V: TRBV5-1
D: TRBD2
CDR3: CASSLRSGSPYEQYF
DNA: TGCGCCAGCAGCTTGAGGAGCGGGAGTCCCTACGAGCAGTACTTC

J: TRBJ2-7
size: .
V: TRBV5-4
D: .
CDR3: CATEEGDGWKEQYF
DNA: TGTGCCACGGAAGAGGGAGATGGGTGGAAGGAGCAGTACTTC

J: TRBJ1-1
size: .
V: TRBV2
D: .
CDR3: CASRPTEMNTEAFF
DNA: TGTGCCAGCCGGCCTACAGAAATGAACACTGAAGCTTTCTTT

J: TRBJ1-3
size: .
V: TRBV18
D: .
CDR3: CASSPAENTIYF
DNA: TGTGCCAGCTCACCCGCCGAGAACACCATATATTTT

J: TRBJ1-6
size: .
V: TRBV6-5
D: .
CDR3: CASSPTGNSPLHF
DNA: TGTGCCAGCAGTCCAACAGGGAATTCACCCCTCCACTTT

J: TRBJ1-5
size: .
V: TRBV4-1
D: .
CDR3: CASSQDGQLNQPQHF
DNA: TGCGCCAGCAGCCAAGATGGGCAGCTAAATCAGCCCCAGCATTTT

J: TRBJ2-7
size: .
V: TRBV28
D: .
CDR3: CASSFGFGGWAGDYEQYF
DNA: TGTGCCAGCAGTTTTGGTTTTGGGGGTTGGGCAGGAGACTACGAGCAGTACTTC

J: TRBJ2-1
size: .
V: TRBV29-1
D: .
CDR3: CSVKEEHEQFF
DNA: TGCAGCGTTAAGGAGGAACATGAGCAGTTCTTC

J: TRBJ2-3
size: .
V: TRBV14
D: .
CDR3: CASSPRGGDTQYF
DNA: TGTGCCAGCAGCCCCAGAGGGGGAGATACGCAGTATTTT

J: TRBJ2-1
size: .
V: TRBV29-1
D: .
CDR3: CSVEDRYEQFF
DNA: TGCAGCGTGGAAGACAGATATGAGCAGTTCTTC

J: TRBJ1-2
size: once
V: TRBV9
D: .
CDR3: CASSVAGTNYGYTF
DNA: TGTGCCAGCAGCGTAGCCGGGACTAACTATGGCTACACCTTC

J: TRBJ1-3
size: .
V: TRBV7-2
D: .
CDR3: CASSLGTTGGNTIYF
DNA: TGTGCCAGCAGCTTAGGCACCACGGGAGGAAACACCATATATTTT

J: TRBJ2-1
size: few
V: TRBV9
D: .
CDR3: CASSGHTYNEQFF
DNA: TGTGCCAGCAGCGGACACACCTACAATGAGCAGTTCTTC

J: TRBJ2-3
size: .
V: TRBV2
D: TRBD2
CDR3: CASSEPASGNSPADTQYF
DNA: TGTGCCAGCAGTGAACCCGCTAGCGGGAACTCCCCTGCAGATACGCAGTATTTT

J: TRBJ1-6
size: once
V: TRBV7-3
D: .
CDR3: CASSRIHGNSPLHF
DNA: TGTGCCAGCAGCCGAATACATGGGAATTCACCCCTCCACTTT

J: TRBJ1-1
size: .
V: TRBV4-3
D: .
CDR3: CASSQVGRNTEAFF
DNA: TGCGCCAGCAGCCAAGTAGGCAGGAACACTGAAGCTTTCTTT

J: TRBJ2-6
size: .
V: TRBV28
D: .
CDR3: CASSPGLSGANVLTF
DNA: TGTGCCAGCAGCCCGGGACTGTCTGGGGCCAACGTCCTGACTTTC

J: TRBJ2-1
size: few
V: TRBV19
D: TRBD2
CDR3: CASGGVYNEQFF
DNA: TGTGCCAGTGGGGGGGTCTACAATGAGCAGTTCTTC

J: TRBJ1-1
size: few
V: TRBV7-8
D: TRBD1
CDR3: CASSATGKTEAFF
DNA: TGTGCCAGCAGCGCGACAGGGAAGACTGAAGCTTTCTTT

J: TRBJ2-5
size: .
V: TRBV7-2
D: TRBD2
CDR3: CASSLTSGSQTQYF
DNA: TGTGCCAGCAGCTTGACTAGCGGGAGTCAGACCCAGTACTTC

J: TRBJ1-2
size: .
V: TRBV27
D: .
CDR3: CASSAGTLPPGYTF
DNA: TGTGCCAGCAGCGCCGGGACCCTCCCTCCTGGCTACACCTTC

J: TRBJ2-3
size: .
V: TRBV24-1
D: .
CDR3: CAPPFRVGSDTQYF
DNA: TGTGCCCCCCCCTTCCGGGTCGGGTCAGATACGCAGTATTTT

J: TRBJ1-4
size: .
V: TRBV25-1
D: .
CDR3: CASSEAGGEKLFF
DNA: TGTGCCAGCAGTGAGGCAGGAGGCGAAAAACTGTTTTTT

J: TRBJ2-2
size: once
V: TRBV19
D: .
CDR3: CASSIGPGTGELFF
DNA: TGTGCCAGTAGTATAGGGCCAGGCACCGGGGAGCTGTTTTTT

J: TRBJ2-3
size: .
V: TRBV4-2
D: TRBD2
CDR3: CASSQAGLAGGTGTDTQYF
DNA: TGTGCCAGCAGCCAAGCGGGACTAGCGGGAGGGACTGGCACAGATACGCAGTATTTT

J: TRBJ1-1
size: .
V: TRBV28
D: .
CDR3: CASSLWGHTEAFF
DNA: TGTGCCAGCAGTTTGTGGGGGCACACTGAAGCTTTCTTT

J: TRBJ1-1
size: .
V: TRBV2
D: .
CDR3: CASSGQIILAFF
DNA: TGTGCCAGCAGTGGCCAAATAATACTGGCTTTCTTT